This entry lists 11 T cell receptor beta chains sequenced from one sample in a study of T cell repertoires in cytomegalovirus infection (dated by TCRdb to 2018 to 2020). Data came from an Illumina HiSeq 1500. In-frame beta chains were kept once TCRdb had trimmed the public reads at Q25 with fastp and called clones with MiXCR. Every distinct CDR3 protein forms one entry, paired with its most common genes and DNA. The table for this sample lists about 530,000 distinct CDR3 sequences; around 27% of them were counted only once. 13% of the sample comes from the top ten. The material sequenced was PBMCs. The origin of the receptors is a human donor in good health (CMV status not recorded). Some clones in this sample may be carry-over from other donors' samples.

This clonotype was detected a few times. The chain employs TRBV6-2 or TRBV6-3 and TRBJ2-2; no clear D gene. CDR1 is MNHEY, CDR2 SVGEGT, per germline. The V gene lost 0 bases and the J gene lost 1 base, with 9 bases spanning the gap. The CDR3 is 16 amino acids. CDR3 region: CASSYSGSGNTGELFF. Here the CDR3 DNA reads TGTGCCAGCAGTTACTCGGGTTCAGGGAACACCGGGGAGCTGTTTTTT.

V usage is TRBV7-3 and J usage is TRBJ1-1, with D possibly TRBD1 on 6 matching bases. The CDR3 runs 14 residues. Trimming removed 6 bases at V and 5 bases at J, with 16 bases between. Germline-derived CDR1 and CDR2 are SGHTA and FQGTGA. In DNA, the CDR3 is TGTGCCAGCAGTCTTGCGGGGGCCGGGACTGAAGCTTTCTTT. It is translated as CASSLAGAGTEAFF. The whole variable domain, filled in from reference TRBV7-3 and TRBJ1-1, reads GAGVSQTPSNKVTEKGKYVELRCDPISGHTALYWYRQSLGQGPEFLIYFQGTGAADDSGLPNDRFFAVRPEGSVSTLKIQRTERGDSAVYLCASSLAGAGTEAFFGQGTRLTVV.

This sequence joins TRBV2 and TRBJ2-4; TRBD2 matches 13 bases. Germline CDR1 SNHLY, CDR2 FYNNEI. The J segment lost 9 bases and the V segment lost 6 bases, leaving 5 bases of the junction unmatched. CDR3 length: 14 amino acids. The CDR3 nucleotides are TGTGCCAGCAGGTTTGGGACTAGCGGGACCATTCAGTACTTC. Translated, it gives CASRFGTSGTIQYF.

This clonotype was recorded a few times. The rearrangement links TRBV11-2 to TRBJ2-1, with a weak D call TRBD1 (5 bases). CDR1 is SGHAT, CDR2 FQNNGV, per germline. The CDR3 has 16 residues. V was pared by 6 bases and J by 2 bases, with 17 bases between. The CDR3 DNA follows: TGTGCCAGCAGTCGGACACCAGTCCTAACCTACAATGAGCAGTTCTTC. As protein: CASSRTPVLTYNEQFF.

The chain combines TRBV5-4 with TRBJ2-5, with a tentative D call TRBD2 (6 bases). Trimming cost V 5 bases and J 1 base, with 15 bases left between them. The V gene's germline CDR1 is SGHNT and CDR2 YYREEE (reference sequence). This CDR3 is 15 amino acids long. The chain's CDR3 is CASRKVSGGQETQYF. The CDR3 DNA is TGTGCCAGCAGGAAAGTTAGCGGCGGCCAAGAGACCCAGTACTTC.

This chain connects TRBV18 to TRBJ2-2, with D unclear. This CDR3 contains 16 residues. The germline V gene has CDR1 KGHSH and CDR2 LQKENI. V was shortened by 2 bases and J by 4 bases, with 14 bases between the two germline ends. CDR3 amino acids: CASSPWQTDTTGELFF. DNA of the CDR3: TGTGCCAGCTCACCATGGCAGACCGATACCACCGGGGAGCTGTTTTTT.

The chain has TRBV28 and TRBJ2-5, with TRBD1 matching 8 bases. Germline CDR1 MDHEN, CDR2 SYDVKM. J lost 5 bases, V lost 5 bases, and 7 bases had no gene match. This CDR3 spans 14 amino acids. The CDR3 sequence is CASSLQGASETQYF. DNA of the CDR3: TGTGCCAGCAGTCTTCAGGGGGCCTCGGAGACCCAGTACTTC.

Here the CDR3 reads CASSVVGLPINNEQFF. For the CDR3, the DNA is TGTGCCAGCAGCGTAGTAGGACTTCCGATAAACAATGAGCAGTTCTTC. V is TRBV9 and J is TRBJ2-1, with D perhaps matching TRBD2 (5 bases). This CDR3 is built from 16 residues. Trimming removed 0 bases from V and 5 bases from J, with 15 bases in between. CDR1 and CDR2 (germline): SGDLS, YYNGEE.

This clonotype has only a few counts. This chain uses TRBV14 with TRBJ1-2; D is ambiguous. The CDR3 is 13 amino acids. V lost 4 bases and J lost 4, with 10 bases in between. CDR1 SGHDN and CDR2 FVKESK come from the germline V gene. CDR3 loop: CASSPYRLYGYTF. As DNA, the CDR3 is TGTGCCAGCAGCCCATATCGCCTCTATGGCTACACCTTC.

This clonotype was detected a few times. The rearrangement uses TRBV30 and TRBJ1-2; possibly TRBD1 for D (6 bases). Germline CDR1 and CDR2: GTSNPN and SVGIG (reference sequence). The CDR3 has 14 residues. The V end lost 0 bases, the J end lost 6 bases, and 14 bases lay between the germline ends. CDR3 DNA sequence: TGTGCCTGGAGTGTCCCGGGCAGGGGAGATGGCTACACCTTC. This gives the protein CAWSVPGRGDGYTF.

This clonotype appeared a few times. The chain couples TRBV12-5 to TRBJ2-1; 14 bases line up with TRBD2. CDR1 is LGHNT, CDR2 FRNRAP, per germline. Unmatched junction bases numbered 6, after V lost 2 bases and J lost 9 bases. This CDR3 has 16 residues. CDR3 coding DNA: TGTGCTAGTGGTTTGAGGGGACTAGCGGGAGAGCTTGAGCAGTTCTTC. Translation gives CASGLRGLAGELEQFF.